This T cell receptor beta chain was identified in a study of OX40 agonist ivuxolimab in advanced cancers. V gave up 4 bases and J gave up 8 bases, with 23 bases separating them. CDR1 is MDHEN, CDR2 SYDVKM, per germline. This CDR3 is built from 17 residues. Sequencing was performed with immunoSEQ multiplex PCR; in TCRdb, only in-frame clones are kept and a portion is missing. The repertoire has 67,000 or so clones, around 86% of them found once; the top ten carry approximately 0.99%. The receptor was derived from an adult with an advanced solid tumor such as melanoma, head and neck, liver or kidney cancer. The material was CD4+ or CD8+ T cells sorted from blood, obtained in a trial of the OX40 agonist ivuxolimab. V usage is TRBV28 and J usage is TRBJ1-4; D may be TRBD1 (5 bases). The CDR3 coding sequence is TGTGCCAGCAGTTCTGACCCCTCCGGGACGCTACACGAAAAACTGTTTTTT. It translates to CASSSDPSGTLHEKLFF.